Below, 30 T cell receptor beta chains from the same sample are listed, as sequenced in a study of long-term antiretroviral therapy in people with HIV. Samples were assayed with immunoSEQ v3.0 at survey level. The method was immunoSEQ multiplex PCR; TCRdb's version includes in-frame clones alone and lacks a portion of them. Of approximately 31,000 clones listed, approximately 80% are singletons. Sequenced here: unsorted PBMCs, sampled 3.1 years after starting antiretroviral therapy. The receptors were sampled from a woman between 45 and 65 years old with HIV.

The V call is TRBV25-1, the J call TRBJ2-3; 7 positions match TRBD2. V dropped 2 bases and J dropped 8; count of bases not matched to a gene: 10. CDR3 length: 15 residues. CDR1 is MGHDK and CDR2 is SYGVNS in the germline V gene. The DNA of the CDR3 is TGTGCCAGCAGTGAACCCACCGGGAGGTTGGGTACGCAGTATTTT. Translating gives CASSEPTGRLGTQYF.

The chain employs TRBV27 and TRBJ1-6; no clear D. Trimming cost V 6 bases and J 6 bases, with 6 bases left between them. The CDR3 extends over 12 amino acids. Germline V CDR1 and CDR2: MNHEY, SMNVEV (reference sequence). In DNA, the CDR3 is TGTGCCAGCAGCCTGTCTAATTCACCCCTCCACTTT. Its protein product is CASSLSNSPLHF.

Note on this clone: One end of the junction varies from germline; a read error may be responsible. The rearrangement links TRBV30 to TRBJ1-5; weak D call: TRBD1 (6 bases). The CDR3 has 11 residues. Germline-derived CDR1 and CDR2 are GTSNPN and SVGIG (reference sequence). The CDR3 sequence is CAWSVGQHQHF. In DNA form, the CDR3 reads TGTGCCTGGAGTGTAGGACAGCACCAGCATTTT. The full variable domain, completed using reference TRBV30 and TRBJ1-5, is SQTIHQWPATLVQPVGSPLSLECTVEGTSNPNLYWYRQAAGRGLQLLFYSVGIGQISSEVPQNLSASRPQDRQFILSSKKLLLSDSGFYLCAWSVGQHQHFGDGTRLSIL.

This clone was picked up one time. The chain employs TRBV28 and TRBJ1-6; no clear D. V was shortened by 2 bases and J by 5 bases, with 10 bases between the two germline ends. This CDR3 is built from 15 residues. Germline V gene sequence: CDR1 MDHEN, CDR2 SYDVKM. For the CDR3, the DNA is TGTGCCAGCAGTTTAGCGCAGATAAATAATTCACCCCTCCACTTT. Residues: CASSLAQINNSPLHF.

J is TRBJ2-3 and V is TRBV5-1; D gene unclear. Trimming took 0 bases from V and 6 from J, leaving 11 bases between them. This CDR3 region has 14 residues. Germline CDR1 is SGHRS and CDR2 is YFSETQ. The CDR3 sequence is CASSLGPASDTQYF. The CDR3 nucleotides read TGCGCCAGCAGCTTGGGGCCAGCGAGCGATACGCAGTATTTT.

The sample holds a few counts of this clone. The CDR3 DNA follows: TGTGCCAGCAGCCCCGGACTAGCGGGGGCCCGCACAGATACGCAGTATTTT. Translation: CASSPGLAGARTDTQYF. The chain combines TRBV7-9 with TRBJ2-3, with 13 bases identical to TRBD2. In germline, CDR1 is SEHNR, CDR2 FQNEAQ (reference sequence). CDR3 length equals 17 residues. V dropped 5 bases and J dropped 1; count of bases not matched to a gene: 6.

This clone has only a few counts. V and J are TRBV29-1 and TRBJ2-7; the D is unclear. Trimming left V 8 bases short and J 5 bases short, with 13 bases between. Germline V CDR1 and CDR2: SQVTM, ANQGSEA. This CDR3 has 11 residues. CDR3 in DNA: TGCAGCCGTGACATGGTGGACGAGCAGTACGTC. It specifies CSRDMVDEQYV.

This rearrangement joins TRBV7-8 to TRBJ2-3; TRBD2 matches 7 bases. The CDR3 totals 15 residues. CDR1 SGHVS and CDR2 FQNEAQ come from the germline V gene. V trimming: 5 bases; J trimming: 1 base; junction bases outside the gene matches: 6. Here the CDR3 DNA reads TGTGCCAGCAGCCCGCGGGGGAGGGGCACAGATACGCAGTATTTT. Its protein is CASSPRGRGTDTQYF.

The chain carries TRBV21-1 and TRBJ1-5. TRBV21-1 has pseudogene status. There are 10 residues in the CDR3. The CDR3 region has the DNA TGTGCCCGCGGGAAGACGGGGGGGCATTTT. Amino acids: CARGKTGGHF.

This chain uses TRBV6-1 with TRBJ1-4; D call uncertain. With 1 base removed from V and 8 bases from J, the gap between germline ends came to 17 bases. Germline V gives CDR1 MNHNS, CDR2 SASEGT. CDR3 size: 16 residues. DNA for the CDR3: TGTGCCAGCAGTGAAGATTTGTTGGGCAGAGGGGAAAAACTGTTTTTT. This codes for CASSEDLLGRGEKLFF.

This chain uses TRBV5-1 with TRBJ2-7, with D tentatively TRBD2 (6 bases). V was shortened by 4 bases and J by 2 bases, with 10 bases between the two germline ends. Germline CDR1 reads SGHRS; CDR2 reads YFSETQ. This CDR3 has 13 residues. This CDR3 is CASSQGLTYEQYF. The CDR3 DNA reads as TGCGCCAGCAGCCAGGGACTTACCTACGAGCAGTACTTC.

The rearrangement uses TRBV7-8 and TRBJ2-5; 8 bases are shared with TRBD1. Unmatched junction bases numbered 6, after V lost 3 bases and J lost 6 bases. CDR1 is SGHVS, CDR2 FQNEAQ, per germline. The length of the CDR3 is 14 residues. CDR3 DNA: TGTGCCAGCAGCTTCGGGGACAGGACGAAGACCCAGTACTTC. This translates into CASSFGDRTKTQYF.

This clone came up once. This chain uses TRBV4-1 with TRBJ2-7, with a weak D call TRBD1 (6 bases). The CDR3 totals 14 residues. The ends were cut back, 1 base at V and 4 bases at J, with 11 bases in the middle. Germline CDR1 MGHRA, CDR2 YSYEKL. This chain's CDR3 is CASSQGTESYEQYF. The CDR3 nucleotides read TGCGCCAGCAGCCAAGGGACAGAAAGTTACGAGCAGTACTTC.

The chain employs TRBV5-6 and TRBJ2-7, with TRBD1 as a possible D gene (6 bases). Between the trimmed V and J ends, which lost 4 bases and 6 bases, there was a span of 17 bases. CDR3 length: 14 amino acids. CDR1 SGHDT and CDR2 YYEEEE come from the germline V gene. The CDR3 loop is CASSLGFRGSEQYF. The CDR3 DNA reads as TGTGCCAGCAGCCTCGGCTTCAGGGGAAGCGAGCAGTACTTC.

The V call is TRBV11-2, the J call TRBJ1-2; 9 bases match TRBD1. V shed 2 bases, J shed 4 bases, and the junction held 5 bases outside the gene matches. This CDR3 region has 15 residues. Germline CDR1 is SGHAT and CDR2 is FQNNGV. CDR3 in DNA: TGTGCCAGCAGCTTAACAGGGGGCCAGGGCTATGGCTACACCTTC. Its translation is CASSLTGGQGYGYTF.

The chain uses TRBV7-9 and TRBJ2-7; D gene unclear. V was trimmed by 1 base and J by 0 bases, leaving 7 bases between them. The CDR3 is made up of 14 amino acids. Germline-derived CDR1 and CDR2 are SEHNR and FQNEAQ (reference sequence). CDR3 loop: CASSLDHGSYEQYV. DNA of the CDR3: TGTGCCAGCAGCTTAGACCACGGCTCCTACGAGCAGTACGTC.

The J gene is TRBJ1-6, the V gene TRBV9; D is unresolved. CDR1 and CDR2 (germline): SGDLS, YYNGEE. The V gene lost 4 bases and the J gene lost 8 bases, with 13 bases spanning the gap. The CDR3 consists of 14 residues. The CDR3 region has the DNA TGTGCCAGCAGCCCGCTGCCCGGACATTCACCCCTCCACTTT. Its translation: CASSPLPGHSPLHF. The full variable domain, its missing parts supplied by reference TRBV9 and TRBJ1-6, is DSGVTQTPKHLITATGQRVTLRCSPRSGDLSVYWYQQSLDQGLQFLIQYYNGEERAKGNILERFSAQQFPDLHSELNLSSLELGDSALYFCASSPLPGHSPLHFGNGTRLTVT.

This clone is large within its sample. Distinct nucleotide sequences in the sample also encode this CDR3. This chain connects TRBV6-5 to TRBJ1-1; tentatively, D is TRBD1 (6 bases). V was clipped by 7 bases and J by 4 bases, with 13 bases between them. The CDR3 runs 13 residues. Germline values: CDR1 MNHEY, CDR2 SVGAGI. CDR3 sequence: CASNKQGSTEAFF. DNA for the CDR3: TGTGCCAGCAACAAACAGGGAAGCACTGAAGCTTTCTTT.

The V and J genes are TRBV4-2 and TRBJ2-2; tentatively, D is TRBD2 (6 bases). CDR1 and CDR2 (germline): LGHNA, YNFKEQ. The V end was cut by 1 base, the J end by 4 bases, with 10 bases between. The CDR3 sequence is 15 residues long. Here the CDR3 DNA reads TGTGCCAGCAGCCAAGGGGGAGCGGGCACCGGGGAGCTGTTTTTT. Its translation: CASSQGGAGTGELFF.

The gene calls are TRBV5-1 and TRBJ2-1; 7 nucleotides align to TRBD2. This CDR3 is built from 16 residues. V shed 0 bases and J 4 bases; nucleotides not matched to a gene: 7. CDR1 is SGHRS, CDR2 YFSETQ, per germline. This CDR3 is CASSLEVGGKYNEQFF. For the CDR3, the DNA is TGCGCCAGCAGCTTGGAAGTCGGGGGGAAATACAATGAGCAGTTCTTC.

The chain couples TRBV7-9 to TRBJ1-6, with 7 nucleotides matching TRBD1. The CDR3 covers 15 residues. V was clipped by 6 bases and J by 7 bases; unmatched bases: 9. Germline V gene data show CDR1 as SEHNR and CDR2 as FQNEAQ (reference sequence). The CDR3 here is CASRPGGERNSPLHF. DNA for the CDR3: TGTGCCAGCAGGCCAGGGGGGGAACGAAATTCACCCCTCCACTTT.

The CDR3 loop is CASSLGQGQETQYF. The CDR3 DNA reads TGCGCCAGCAGCTTGGGACAGGGCCAAGAGACCCAGTACTTC. The V and J genes are TRBV5-1 and TRBJ2-5, with 7 bases fitting TRBD1. The ends lost 0 bases at V and 1 base at J; junction bases unmatched: 0. Germline assignment: CDR1 SGHRS and CDR2 YFSETQ. The CDR3 is 14 amino acids. Variable domain in full (rest from reference TRBV5-1 and TRBJ2-5): KAGVTQTPRYLIKTRGQQVTLSCSPISGHRSVSWYQQTPGQGLQFLFEYFSETQRNKGNFPGRFSGRQFSNSRSEMNVSTLELGDSALYLCASSLGQGQETQYFGPGTRLLVL.

The chain has TRBV10-3 and TRBJ1-6, with a possible D match to TRBD1 (5 bases). The V gene lost 6 bases and the J gene lost 9 bases, with 18 bases spanning the gap. There are 15 residues in the CDR3. Germline lookup yields CDR1 ENHRY and CDR2 SYGVKD. CDR3 loop: CAIRDGGQAISPLHF. In DNA, the CDR3 is TGTGCCATCAGGGATGGGGGTCAAGCCATTTCACCCCTCCACTTT.

This clone was counted between two and nine times. The chain has TRBV7-9 and TRBJ2-2, with 10 bases identical to TRBD1. This CDR3 comprises 16 residues. Germline V gives CDR1 SEHNR, CDR2 FQNEAQ (reference sequence). J was trimmed by 5 bases and V by 2 bases; bases with no gene match: 5. The CDR3 DNA sequence: TGTGCCAGCAGCTTACCCGGGACAGGGGTTACCGGGGAGCTGTTTTTT. Translated, it gives CASSLPGTGVTGELFF.

The chain recombines TRBV15 with TRBJ2-2, with D possibly being TRBD1 (6 bases). The CDR3 loop spans 13 amino acids. CDR1 and CDR2 from the germline V gene are LNHNV and YYDKDF (reference sequence). Trimming removed 0 bases at V and 9 bases at J, with 8 bases between. The CDR3 DNA is TGTGCCACCAGCAGAGAGGGGGCCCGGGAGCTGTTTTTT. Translation gives CATSREGARELFF. Supplemented by reference TRBV15 and TRBJ2-2, the full variable domain reads DAMVIQNPRYQVTQFGKPVTLSCSQTLNHNVMYWYQQKSSQAPKLLFHYYDKDFNNEADTPDNFQSRRPNTSFCFLDIRSPGLGDTAMYLCATSREGARELFFGEGSRLTVL.

The chain recombines TRBV7-8 with TRBJ2-7, with 8 bases matching TRBD2. Germline V gene sequence: CDR1 SGHVS, CDR2 FQNEAQ. The CDR3 runs to 15 residues. Trimming cost V 1 base and J 0 bases; bases outside gene matches: 2. The CDR3 sequence: CASSLGGGSSYEQYV. As DNA, the CDR3 is TGTGCCAGCAGCTTAGGCGGGGGGAGCTCCTACGAGCAGTACGTC.

V and J are TRBV4-1 and TRBJ2-1; 11 positions agree with TRBD1. This CDR3 region has 16 residues. V was pared by 6 bases and J by 15 bases, with 19 bases of the junction left unmatched. Germline values: CDR1 MGHRA, CDR2 YSYEKL. In DNA, the CDR3 is TGCGCCAGCAGGGAACCGGGACAGGGGGTCACCGCAATGTTGTTCTTC. Protein sequence: CASREPGQGVTAMLFF.

This sequence joins TRBV5-1 and TRBJ2-5, with D maybe TRBD1 (6 bases). V dropped 2 bases and J dropped 5 bases, with 16 bases sitting between them. The CDR3 spans 15 residues. CDR1 and CDR2 (germline): SGHRS, YFSETQ. The CDR3 DNA sequence: TGCGCCAGCAGCTTTGGGCAAAACAGGGCTGAGACCCAGTACTTC. Translation: CASSFGQNRAETQYF.

This chain connects TRBV30 to TRBJ2-3, with TRBD2 matching 11 bases. Trimming at V came to 6 bases and at J to 5 bases, leaving 10 bases not matched to a gene. Germline lookup yields CDR1 GTSNPN and CDR2 SVGIG (reference sequence). This CDR3 region has 15 residues. The CDR3 region has the DNA TGTGCCTGTGATAGCGGGGGGGGAATTAAAGATACGCAGTATTTT. Amino acid sequence: CACDSGGGIKDTQYF.

Here the CDR3 reads CASSYSGQDGGQQFF. The CDR3 region has the DNA TGTGCCAGCAGTTACTCCGGACAGGATGGAGGTCAGCAGTTCTTC. The gene calls are TRBV6-6 and TRBJ2-1, with 7 nucleotides matching TRBD1. Germline-derived CDR1 and CDR2 are MNHNY and SVGAGI (reference sequence). J gave up 11 bases and V 0 bases, and 10 bases lay outside the gene matches. The CDR3 totals 15 residues.